These 19 T cell receptor beta chains came from one sample sequenced in a study of cytomegalovirus exposure and HLA in healthy donors. Here immunoSEQ multiplex PCR was the method, and the copy in TCRdb shows in-frame clones only, minus some. The sample has 60,000 to 70,000 clones, almost 95% seen once. The sequenced material came from PBMCs. The receptor source for this set is a man aged 18-30 years in good health and CMV-seropositive.

The V and J genes are TRBV5-1 and TRBJ1-1, with 7 positions matching TRBD1. Looked up from germline, CDR1 is SGHRS and CDR2 is YFSETQ. V was clipped by 1 base and J by 6 bases; unmatched bases: 6. CDR3 length: 14 amino acids. The CDR3 region has the DNA TGCGCCAGCAGCTTGCGGACAGGCCCTTCTGAAGCTTTCTTT. Protein sequence: CASSLRTGPSEAFF.

This clone showed up just once. V usage is TRBV9 and J usage is TRBJ2-3, with TRBD2 matching over 9 bases. V gave up 7 bases and J gave up 5 bases; unmatched junction bases: 11. The CDR3 length is 15 residues. Germline loops: CDR1 SGDLS, CDR2 YYNGEE. This chain's CDR3 is CASGRLGLAGDTQYF. DNA for the CDR3: TGTGCCAGCGGGAGGTTGGGACTAGCTGGAGATACGCAGTATTTT.

The chain couples TRBV14 to TRBJ1-2, with D maybe TRBD1 (6 bases). The germline V and J ends were trimmed by 4 bases and 3 bases, with 18 bases remaining between them. The germline V gene has CDR1 SGHDN and CDR2 FVKESK. The CDR3 covers 16 residues. DNA of the CDR3: TGTGCCAGCAGCCCAACCAAACAGGGTTATGACTATGGCTACACCTTC. It translates to CASSPTKQGYDYGYTF. The full variable domain, completed using reference TRBV14 and TRBJ1-2, is EAGVTQFPSHSVIEKGQTVTLRCDPISGHDNLYWYRRVMGKEIKFLLHFVKESKQDESGMPNNRFLAERTGGTYSTLKVQPAELEDSGVYFCASSPTKQGYDYGYTFGSGTRLTVV.

This chain connects TRBV10-2 to TRBJ2-3, with TRBD2 matching 16 bases. V shed 9 bases and J 3 bases; nucleotides not matched to a gene: 3. Germline CDR1 and CDR2: WSHSY and SAAADI. This CDR3 contains 15 residues. The CDR3 region has the DNA TGCGCCAGTGGGACTAGCGGGAGGGGGACAGATACGCAGTATTTT. As protein: CASGTSGRGTDTQYF.

The gene calls are TRBV9 and TRBJ2-7; 7 bases fit TRBD2. The germline CDR1 and CDR2 sequences are SGDLS and YYNGEE. The V and J ends lost 0 bases and 5 bases, in that order; junction bases with no gene match: 2. The CDR3 runs to 13 residues. The CDR3 loop is CASSVGLANEQYF. CDR3 sequence (DNA): TGTGCCAGCAGCGTAGGACTAGCTAACGAGCAGTACTTC.

The chain carries TRBV6-5 and TRBJ2-5; 7 nucleotides line up with TRBD2. The CDR3 has 15 residues. Trimming cost V 5 bases and J 5 bases; bases outside gene matches: 11. Germline assignment: CDR1 MNHEY and CDR2 SVGAGI. The DNA for the CDR3 is TGTGCCAGCAGTCCCGTGGGGGGGTCGGAGGAGACCCAGTACTTC. This gives the protein CASSPVGGSEETQYF.

The chain carries TRBV4-1 and TRBJ2-7, with TRBD1 matching 8 bases. The V gene end was trimmed by 2 bases and the J gene end by 0 bases; junction bases not matched to a gene: 6. The CDR3 loop spans 16 amino acids. The germline gives CDR1 MGHRA, CDR2 YSYEKL. CDR3 sequence reads: CASSQLRGQGSYEQYF. The DNA for the CDR3 is TGCGCCAGCAGCCAATTAAGAGGACAGGGCTCCTACGAGCAGTACTTC.

The chain combines TRBV7-2 with TRBJ2-7; the match to TRBD1 covers 8 bases. The junction had 6 bases not matched to a gene; V was cut back by 3 bases and J by 2 bases. This CDR3 contains 15 residues. From germline, CDR1 is SGHTA and CDR2 FQGNSA. In DNA form, the CDR3 reads TGTGCCAGCAGCTTTGGGGACAGGAGTACCTACGAGCAGTACTTC. This codes for CASSFGDRSTYEQYF. Full variable domain (missing parts from reference TRBV7-2 and TRBJ2-7): GAGVSQSPSNKVTEKGKDVELRCDPISGHTALYWYRQSLGQGLEFLIYFQGNSAPDKSGLPSDRFSAERTGGSVSTLTIQRTQQEDSAVYLCASSFGDRSTYEQYFGPGTRLTVT.

The genes are TRBV6-1 and TRBJ1-1; unclear D gene. The CDR3 length is 14 residues. The germline V gene encodes CDR1 MNHNS and CDR2 SASEGT. Trimming cost V 1 base and J 5 bases, with 11 bases left between them. Here the CDR3 reads CASSEGLPRTEAFF. CDR3 nucleotides: TGTGCCAGCAGTGAAGGTCTCCCTCGGACTGAAGCTTTCTTT.

This chain's CDR3 is CASTASYTGELFF. The CDR3 DNA follows: TGTGCCAGTACTGCTAGCTACACCGGGGAGCTGTTTTTT. This chain connects TRBV19 to TRBJ2-2, with a possible D match to TRBD2 (5 bases). CDR1 LNHDA and CDR2 SQIVND come from the germline V gene (reference sequence). This CDR3 is built from 13 residues. V was shortened by 7 bases and J by 3 bases, with 9 bases between the two germline ends.

This chain uses TRBV27 with TRBJ2-7; TRBD1 is a possible D gene (6 bases). Trimming shortened V by 5 bases and J by 2 bases, and 13 bases separated the two germline ends. Per the germline V gene, CDR1 is MNHEY and CDR2 is SMNVEV (reference sequence). The CDR3 length is 14 residues. CDR3 in DNA: TGTGCCAGCAGTCAGGGGACGGTGGCCTACGAGCAGTACTTC. Encoded protein: CASSQGTVAYEQYF.

J is TRBJ1-5 and V is TRBV6-5, with D maybe TRBD1 (6 bases). V lost 6 bases and J lost 5, with 11 bases in between. The CDR3 runs 13 residues. Germline CDR1 and CDR2: MNHEY and SVGAGI. The CDR3 coding sequence is TGTGCCAGCAGCCCCACAGGGCATCAGCCCCAGCATTTT. Translated, it gives CASSPTGHQPQHF.

The chain joins TRBV5-4 to TRBJ2-1, with TRBD2 as a possible D gene (6 bases). There are 17 residues in the CDR3. Between the trimmed V and J ends, which lost 4 bases and 0 bases, there was a span of 17 bases. In germline, CDR1 is SGHNT, CDR2 YYREEE (reference sequence). Written as DNA, the CDR3 is TGTGCCAGCAGCCGCCCCATACGGGAGAGCTCCTACAATGAGCAGTTCTTC. Its translation: CASSRPIRESSYNEQFF.

The rearrangement links TRBV14 to TRBJ2-4; tentatively, D is TRBD2 (6 bases). Germline V gene sequence: CDR1 SGHDN, CDR2 FVKESK. Trimming removed 3 bases at V and 7 bases at J, with 10 bases between. This CDR3 contains 13 residues. The CDR3 region is CASSQTRGNIQYF. CDR3 nucleotides: TGTGCCAGCAGCCAGACCCGGGGGAACATTCAGTACTTC.

The J gene is TRBJ2-3, the V gene TRBV5-5; possibly TRBD2 for D (5 bases). The CDR3 length is 15 residues. V was clipped by 4 bases and J by 1 base, with 13 bases between them. Germline CDR1 reads SGHKS; CDR2 reads YYEKEE (reference sequence). CDR3 residues: CASSPDPRGTDTQYF. As DNA, the CDR3 is TGTGCCAGCAGCCCCGACCCGCGGGGCACAGATACGCAGTATTTT.

The chain is built from TRBV19 and TRBJ2-2; no definite D call. The CDR3 totals 16 residues. Germline V gene lookup returns CDR1 LNHDA and CDR2 SQIVND (reference sequence). V lost 5 bases to trimming and J lost 1 base, with 14 bases between them. The CDR3 loop reads CASSFGLGLNTGELFF. CDR3 in DNA: TGTGCCAGTAGTTTTGGTCTGGGCTTGAACACCGGGGAGCTGTTTTTT.

As to this clone: Germline and junction disagree at one end, which may indicate a read error. The chain combines TRBV7-7 with TRBJ2-3, with no clear D. CDR1 is SSHAT and CDR2 is FNYEAQ in the germline V gene (reference sequence). The CDR3 contains 16 residues. This chain's CDR3 is CASRPFATLSTDTQYF. The DNA of the CDR3 is TGTGCTAGCAGGCCATTTGCTACGTTAAGCACAGATACGCAGTATTTT. Full variable domain (remainder filled in from reference TRBV7-7 and TRBJ2-3): GAGVSQSPRYKVTKRGQDVTLRCDPISSHATLYWYQQALGQGPEFLTYFNYEAQPDKSGLPSDRFSAERPEGSISTLTIQRTEQRDSAMYRCASRPFATLSTDTQYFGPGTRLTVL.

The chain has TRBV5-6 and TRBJ1-5, with D perhaps TRBD1 (6 bases). V lost 3 bases and J lost 0, with 10 bases in between. This CDR3 has 15 residues. The germline V gene has CDR1 SGHDT and CDR2 YYEEEE. In DNA, the CDR3 is TGTGCCAGCAGCTCAAGACAGGATAGCAATCAGCCCCAGCATTTT. Amino acid sequence: CASSSRQDSNQPQHF.

This chain uses TRBV28 with TRBJ2-5; maybe TRBD1 (5 bases). The CDR3 totals 14 residues. V was clipped by 2 bases and J by 3 bases, with 10 bases between them. The germline CDR1 and CDR2 sequences are MDHEN and SYDVKM. Here the CDR3 DNA reads TGTGCCAGCAGTTTACAGGGAATGAAAGAGACCCAGTACTTC. The encoded protein is CASSLQGMKETQYF.